This TCR beta chain emerged from a study of blood T cell repertoires in COVID-19. Participants reported their clinical history, and cohort assignment relied on those reports. Recovery meant two consecutive negative NP/OP PCR tests, professional clearance, or resolved symptoms. Original methodology: Amplification of reference gene primers was used by the study to estimate nucleated cell counts. Measured with immunoSEQ multiplex PCR; TCRdb has only the in-frame clones, and not every one. Clone size and the V and J calls come from that table; the DNA yielded D and trimming. Of under 200,000 clones in the sample, roughly 88% were seen once. The receptor was isolated from a woman aged 60-75 years who had recovered from COVID-19. The sequenced sample consisted of PBMCs or T cells enriched from blood (not recorded which).

The DNA for the CDR3 is TGTGCCAGCAGTTTAAGCTCTGAAGCTTTCTTT. Translated: CASSLSSEAFF. The chain joins TRBV28 to TRBJ1-1; D gene ambiguous. CDR3 length: 11 amino acids. The germline gives CDR1 MDHEN, CDR2 SYDVKM. Deletions cut 2 bases from V and 6 bases from J, with 4 bases between.